A selection of T cell receptor beta chains follows, all from one sample in a study of regulatory T cells in long-lasting Graves disease. TCRdb processed the multiplex PCR reads anew with MiXCR; each CDR3 protein has one entry. The sample includes roughly 610,000 distinct CDR3 sequences, about 15% seen only once; the top ten take more than 15%. The same data also contributed to another study, on T cells in Graves' hyperthyroidism and ophthalmopathy.

This specimen consisted of peripheral blood mononuclear cells (PBMCs), obtained at new diagnosis, from a patient treated with antithyroid drugs. All receptors come from a woman in her 30s with Graves disease. Both conserved end residues are part of each CDR3. Fields, in order: clone size, V gene, D gene, J gene, CDR3 DNA, CDR3 protein. D genes are given only for firm matches. Size values are once, few and many counts, or a class for expanded clones, and some rows have none.

NA	TRBV5-6	TRBD1	TRBJ1-2	TGTGCCAGCAGGGTCGGGACAGGATCCGTTAACTATGGCTACACCTTC	CASRVGTGSVNYGYTF
many	TRBV27	NA	TRBJ1-5	TGTGCCAGCAGTTTAAGGGGACCCAATCAGCCCCAGCATTTT	CASSLRGPNQPQHF
NA	TRBV4-2	NA	TRBJ2-7	TGTGCCAGCAGCCAAGCCACGACAGTTGCCGAGCAGTACTTC	CASSQATTVAEQYF
many	TRBV7-9	NA	TRBJ2-7	TGTGCCAGCAGTCTAAATTGGGGCCGCGAGCAGTACTTC	CASSLNWGREQYF
many	TRBV6-2/TRBV6-3	NA	TRBJ2-5	TGTGCCAGCGGCCAAGGGTTGGGGGCCACCCCAGAGACCCAGTACTTC	CASGQGLGATPETQYF
many	TRBV28	NA	TRBJ2-3	TGTGCCAGCATTGGCGGGTTAGATACGCAGTATTTT	CASIGGLDTQYF
few	TRBV3-1	NA	TRBJ1-3	TGTGCCAGCAGCCAAGTAGGAAGAAACACCATATATTTT	CASSQVGRNTIYF
many	TRBV6-2/TRBV6-3	NA	TRBJ1-1	TGTGCCAGCAGATCTCCTCGGACGGGGAACACTGAAGCTTTCTTT	CASRSPRTGNTEAFF
few	TRBV7-9	TRBD1	TRBJ1-4	TGTGCCAGCAGCTCAAGCGGACAGGGGGCAACTAATGAAAAACTGTTTTTT	CASSSSGQGATNEKLFF
NA	TRBV10-3	NA	TRBJ1-6	TGTGCCATCAGTGAGCGAGCGGCCGATAATTCACCCCTCCACTTT	CAISERAADNSPLHF
few	TRBV11-2	NA	TRBJ1-2	TGTGCCAGCAGCCAAATCCTACAGGGCCGGGCTGGCTACACCTTC	CASSQILQGRAGYTF
NA	TRBV9	NA	TRBJ2-5	TGTGCCAGCAGCGTAGCAGGGCGGATGGAGACCCAGTACTTC	CASSVAGRMETQYF
NA	TRBV6-1	NA	TRBJ2-7	TGTGCCAGCAGCCCGACCGACAGTGCCTACGAGCAGTACTTC	CASSPTDSAYEQYF
many	TRBV14	NA	TRBJ1-1	TGTGCCAGCAGCCAAGAGTCTGGCAGCACTGAAGCTTTCTTT	CASSQESGSTEAFF
NA	TRBV6-9	TRBD1	TRBJ1-5	TGTGCCAGCAGTTCGGCCGGGACAGGGGTTAATCAGCCCCAGCATTTT	CASSSAGTGVNQPQHF
NA	TRBV19	NA	TRBJ2-7	TGTGCCAGTAGTAGCGTGATCGGGCCCTACGAGCAGTACTTC	CASSSVIGPYEQYF
NA	TRBV28	NA	TRBJ2-1	TGTGCCAGCAGTGGTACAGGGGGCTGGCGGGAGGGCCTCGCGTTCTTC	CASSGTGGWREGLAFF
NA	TRBV7-9	NA	TRBJ1-2	TGTGCCAGCAGCACCGGACGGTTCTATGGCTACACCTTC	CASSTGRFYGYTF
NA	TRBV9	NA	TRBJ2-5	TGTGCCAGCAGCCCCAGAACGGGAGCCTTTAAAGAGACCCAGTACTTC	CASSPRTGAFKETQYF
NA	TRBV20-1	NA	TRBJ2-5	TGCAGTGCAACAGGTACAATTCAAGAGACCCAGTACTTC	CSATGTIQETQYF
few	TRBV25-1	NA	TRBJ1-2	TGTGCCAGCAAATATGACTCCTATGGCTACACCTTC	CASKYDSYGYTF
few	TRBV10-2	NA	TRBJ1-4	TGCGCCAGCAGTGCGAACAGGGCCCAGAATGAAAAACTGTTTTTT	CASSANRAQNEKLFF
many	TRBV12-3/TRBV12-4	NA	TRBJ1-1	TGTGCCAGCAGATTGAGGGGATCGGGGAACACTGAAGCTTTCTTT	CASRLRGSGNTEAFF
many	TRBV28	NA	TRBJ1-1	TGTGCCAGCAGCGGGTTCATGAACACTGAAGCTTTCTTT	CASSGFMNTEAFF
NA	TRBV15	NA	TRBJ1-3	TGTGCCACCAGCAGAGGGGGGAGCTCTGGAAACACCATATATTTT	CATSRGGSSGNTIYF
NA	TRBV20-1	NA	TRBJ2-6	TGCAGTGCTACCCGACGGAACTCTGGGGCCAACGTCCTGACTTTC	CSATRRNSGANVLTF